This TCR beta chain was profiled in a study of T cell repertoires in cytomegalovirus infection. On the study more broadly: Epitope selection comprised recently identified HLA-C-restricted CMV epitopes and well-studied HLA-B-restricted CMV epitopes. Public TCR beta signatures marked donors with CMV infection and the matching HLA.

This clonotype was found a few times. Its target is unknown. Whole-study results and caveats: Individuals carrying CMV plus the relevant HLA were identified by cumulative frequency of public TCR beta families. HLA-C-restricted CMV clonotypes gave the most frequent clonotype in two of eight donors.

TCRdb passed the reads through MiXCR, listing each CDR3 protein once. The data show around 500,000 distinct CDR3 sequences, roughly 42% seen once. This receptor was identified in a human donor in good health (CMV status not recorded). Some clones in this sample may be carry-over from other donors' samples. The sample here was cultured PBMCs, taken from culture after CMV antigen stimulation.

The CDR3 reads CASSPGHGNTIYF. The CDR3 DNA reads as TGTGCCAGCAGCCCAGGACACGGAAACACCATATATTTT. The genes are TRBV7-9 and TRBJ1-3, with D perhaps TRBD1 (5 bases). The V and J ends lost 5 bases and 4 bases respectively, with 9 bases between them. This CDR3 is built from 13 residues. From germline, CDR1 is SEHNR and CDR2 FQNEAQ (reference sequence).